This TCR beta chain was recorded in a study of technical replicates of blood from several donors. Trimming removed 8 bases at V and 4 bases at J, with 8 bases between. The CDR3 is 11 amino acids. The germline gives CDR1 SNHLY, CDR2 FYNNEI. Assay used: immunoSEQ multiplex PCR; TCRdb lists only in-frame clones, some missing. The repertoire has around 76,000 clones, under 99% of them found once; the top ten carry roughly 0.2%. The chain is built from TRBV2 and TRBJ1-1; D call uncertain. The clonotype comes from a human donor in good health. The sequencing input was T cells isolated from PBMCs. CDR3 region: CASPRVTEAFF. The CDR3, as DNA: TGTGCCAGCCCCCGAGTCACTGAAGCTTTCTTT.